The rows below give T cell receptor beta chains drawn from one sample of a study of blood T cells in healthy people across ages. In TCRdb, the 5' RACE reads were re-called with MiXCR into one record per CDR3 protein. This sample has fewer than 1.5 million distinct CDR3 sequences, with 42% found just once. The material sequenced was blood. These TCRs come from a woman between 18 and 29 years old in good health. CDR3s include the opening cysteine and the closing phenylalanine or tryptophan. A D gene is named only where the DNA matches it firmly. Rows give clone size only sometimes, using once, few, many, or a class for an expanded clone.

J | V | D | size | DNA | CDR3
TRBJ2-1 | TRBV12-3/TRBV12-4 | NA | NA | TGTGCCAGCAGTTTTCTGGTAGCGGTGTCCTACAATGAGCAGTTCTTC | CASSFLVAVSYNEQFF
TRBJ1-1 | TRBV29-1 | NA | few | TGCAGCGTTGAAGATCTCTTGCCACGGGGGAACACTGAAGCTTTCTTT | CSVEDLLPRGNTEAFF
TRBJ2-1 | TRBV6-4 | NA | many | TGTGCCAGTGTATACCGGGGCCCATGCAATGAGCAGTTCTTC | CASVYRGPCNEQFF
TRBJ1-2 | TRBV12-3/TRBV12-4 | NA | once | TGTGCCAGCAGTTTTAGGGGGGCCGGGGGCTACACCTTC | CASSFRGAGGYTF
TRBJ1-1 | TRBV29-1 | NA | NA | TGCAGCGTCCTACCGGGACTTCAGAACACTGAAGCTTTCTTT | CSVLPGLQNTEAFF
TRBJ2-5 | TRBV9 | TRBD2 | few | TGTGCCAGCAGCCCCAGTCACCAATGGGGACTAGAAGAGACCCAGTACTTC | CASSPSHQWGLEETQYF
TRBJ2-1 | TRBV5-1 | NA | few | TGCGCCAGCAGCTTGAGCCCCGACTCCTACAATGAGCAGTTCTTC | CASSLSPDSYNEQFF
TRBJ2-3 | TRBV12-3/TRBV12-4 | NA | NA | TGTGCCAGCACCTTTGGTGATACGCAGTATTTT | CASTFGDTQYF
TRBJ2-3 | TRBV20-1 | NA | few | TGCAGTGCTAATTCGCGGCGGGGAGATACGCAGTATTTT | CSANSRRGDTQYF
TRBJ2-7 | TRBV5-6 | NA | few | TGTGCCAGCAGCTCCGCCGGACAGAGGGGCGAGCAGTACTTC | CASSSAGQRGEQYF
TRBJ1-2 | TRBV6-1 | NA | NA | TGTGCCAGCAGTGCGGGGGACGGTATTAACTATGGCTACACCTTC | CASSAGDGINYGYTF
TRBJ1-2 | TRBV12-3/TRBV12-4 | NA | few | TGTGCCAGCAGTTACGTATGGGGAAACTATGGCTACACCTTC | CASSYVWGNYGYTF
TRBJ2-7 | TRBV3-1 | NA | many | TGTGCCAGCAGTAAAGTGTCGACCTACGAGCAGTACTTC | CASSKVSTYEQYF
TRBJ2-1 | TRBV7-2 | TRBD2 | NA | TGTGCCAGCAGCTTAGCGGGGCAGAGGGTGAGCGGGAGAGGAGTAAATGAGCAGTTCTTC | CASSLAGQRVSGRGVNEQFF
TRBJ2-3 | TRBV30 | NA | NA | TGTGCCTGGAGTTCCAGCGGCTGGGGGGATACGCAGTATTTT | CAWSSSGWGDTQYF
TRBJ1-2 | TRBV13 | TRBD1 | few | TGTGCCAGCAGCTCTGAACAGGGGCCTAACTATGGCTACACCTTC | CASSSEQGPNYGYTF
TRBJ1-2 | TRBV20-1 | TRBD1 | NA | TGCAGTGCTGATACGGGACAGGTATATGGCTACACCTTC | CSADTGQVYGYTF
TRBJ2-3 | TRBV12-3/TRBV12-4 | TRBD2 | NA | TGTGCCAGCAGTTTAAACGGGAGGGCAGATACGCAGTATTTT | CASSLNGRADTQYF
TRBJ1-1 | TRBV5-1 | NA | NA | TGCGCCAGCAGCAACGAAATAGGGACTGAAGCTTTCTTT | CASSNEIGTEAFF
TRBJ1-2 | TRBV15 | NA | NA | TGTGCCACCAGCCGTCGGGGGGACACAAACTATGGCTACACCTTC | CATSRRGDTNYGYTF
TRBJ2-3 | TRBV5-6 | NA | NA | TGTGCCAGCAGCCTGAAACAAAGGGGGAGCACAGATACGCAGTATTTT | CASSLKQRGSTDTQYF
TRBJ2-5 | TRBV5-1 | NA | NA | TGCGCCAGCAGCTTTGGGTTTCAAGAGACCCAGTACTTC | CASSFGFQETQYF
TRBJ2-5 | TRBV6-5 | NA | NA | TGTGCCAGCAGCGGGACTCGTGCTGAAGAGACCCAGTACTTC | CASSGTRAEETQYF
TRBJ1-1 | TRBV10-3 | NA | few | TGTGCCATCAGTGAGTCGGAGGGGCCCCCGAACACTGAAGCTTTCTTT | CAISESEGPPNTEAFF
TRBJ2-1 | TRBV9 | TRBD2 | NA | TGTGCCAGCGCGGGTGGGGGACTAGAAGGAAGTGAGCAGTTCTTC | CASAGGGLEGSEQFF
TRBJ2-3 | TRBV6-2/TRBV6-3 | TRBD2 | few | TGTGCCAGCAGTTATACTAGCGGAGGCACAGATACGCAGTATTTT | CASSYTSGGTDTQYF
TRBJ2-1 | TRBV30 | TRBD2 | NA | TGTGCCTGGAGTTCTAGCGGAGGTTACAATGAGCAGTTCTTC | CAWSSSGGYNEQFF
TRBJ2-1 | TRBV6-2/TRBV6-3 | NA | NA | TGTGCCAGCAGTTACGAAGCGGGTGGGAAAAACAATGAGCAGTTCTTC | CASSYEAGGKNNEQFF
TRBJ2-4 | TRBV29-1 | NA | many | TGCAGCGTTGAGGACGGGGGCGAGTACATTCAGTACTTC | CSVEDGGEYIQYF
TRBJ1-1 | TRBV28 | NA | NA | TGTGCCAGCGGCCCGGATCCTAAGGGGCGCGACACTGAAGCTTTCTTT | CASGPDPKGRDTEAFF
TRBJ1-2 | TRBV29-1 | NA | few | TGCAGCGTTGACAGGGGATTAGGCTACACCTTC | CSVDRGLGYTF
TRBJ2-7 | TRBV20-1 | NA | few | TGCAGTGCTATAGGGCAGAACTACGAGCAGTACTTC | CSAIGQNYEQYF
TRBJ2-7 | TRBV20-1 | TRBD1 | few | TGCAGTGCTAGACCCACCACAGGGGGCTCCTACGAGCAGTACTTC | CSARPTTGGSYEQYF
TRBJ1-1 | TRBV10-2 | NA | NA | TGCGCCAGCAGTGATTACAACCGGGGGACCACTGAAGCTTTCTTT | CASSDYNRGTTEAFF
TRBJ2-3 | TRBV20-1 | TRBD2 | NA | TGCAGTGCTAGAGATGTGACTAGCGGGAGTCCACGCGCAGATACGCAGTATTTT | CSARDVTSGSPRADTQYF
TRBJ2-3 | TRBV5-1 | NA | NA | TGCGCCAGCAGCTTGGCCTTAGGGAGCCACACAGATACGCAGTATTTT | CASSLALGSHTDTQYF
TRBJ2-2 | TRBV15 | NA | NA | TGTGCCACCCTTGGGGATAACGGGGAGCTGTTTTTT | CATLGDNGELFF
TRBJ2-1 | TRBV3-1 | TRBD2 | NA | TGTGTCAGCAGCCAAGGTGACCTAGCGGTCAATGAGCAGTTCTTC | CVSSQGDLAVNEQFF
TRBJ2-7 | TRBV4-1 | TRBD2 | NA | TGCGCCAGCAGCCAAGCAGGGACTAGGTCCTACAATGAGCAGTACTTC | CASSQAGTRSYNEQYF
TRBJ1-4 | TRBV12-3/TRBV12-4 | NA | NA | TGTGCCAGCAGCCCCGGAGGAGCCGCTTCTGAAAAACTGTTTTTT | CASSPGGAASEKLFF
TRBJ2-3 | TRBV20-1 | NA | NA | TGCAGTGCTACCGGACAGTTAGCTAGCACAGATACGCAGTATTTT | CSATGQLASTDTQYF